This is a list of T cell receptor beta chains from one sample in a study of patients and donors after allogeneic stem cell transplantation. TCRdb itself ran the RT-PCR reads through MiXCR, one entry per CDR3 protein. The sample holds about 57,000 distinct CDR3 sequences, approximately 12% seen once. Sequencing input: blood, either unsorted or a sorted T cell fraction (not recorded which). All receptors come from a human donor who was either an allogeneic HSCT recipient or a stem cell or donor lymphocyte infusion donor (not recorded which). It is not recorded whose cells these are; they may come from a transplant donor. The CDR3 runs from the conserved cysteine through the conserved F or W. Not all rows give a size; the values are once, few, many and, for expanded clones, a class.

j_call v_call clone_size cdr3_aa
TRBJ2-1 TRBV20-1 many CSARRDRGPRYNEQFF
TRBJ2-1 TRBV5-6 . CASSLGDRGPYNEQFF
TRBJ2-5 TRBV29-1 . CSVVHETQYF
TRBJ2-1 TRBV27 many CASSLAGYNEQFF
TRBJ2-3 TRBV12-3/TRBV12-4 . CAIAGSGTDTQYF
TRBJ1-2 TRBV3-1 many CASSPGPPDGYTF
TRBJ2-1 TRBV14 . CASSLLTSVPYNEQFF
TRBJ2-2 TRBV6-5 . CASRLLYGDRVQSNTGELFF
TRBJ1-2 TRBV13 many CASSPGDYYGYTF
TRBJ2-7 TRBV5-4 . CASGAPEGLEQYF
TRBJ1-3 TRBV7-8 . CASSWVGPAHGNTIYF
TRBJ1-5 TRBV5-6 few CASSFGTANQPQHF
TRBJ2-1 TRBV3-1 many CASSQGQGPDEQFF
TRBJ1-3 TRBV12-3/TRBV12-4 many CASSPTRGASNF
TRBJ2-4 TRBV9 . CASSVDPGKLQYF
TRBJ1-6 TRBV6-5 many CASTPRQTVDSPLHF
TRBJ2-7 TRBV5-1 . CASSLEGAGIYEQYF